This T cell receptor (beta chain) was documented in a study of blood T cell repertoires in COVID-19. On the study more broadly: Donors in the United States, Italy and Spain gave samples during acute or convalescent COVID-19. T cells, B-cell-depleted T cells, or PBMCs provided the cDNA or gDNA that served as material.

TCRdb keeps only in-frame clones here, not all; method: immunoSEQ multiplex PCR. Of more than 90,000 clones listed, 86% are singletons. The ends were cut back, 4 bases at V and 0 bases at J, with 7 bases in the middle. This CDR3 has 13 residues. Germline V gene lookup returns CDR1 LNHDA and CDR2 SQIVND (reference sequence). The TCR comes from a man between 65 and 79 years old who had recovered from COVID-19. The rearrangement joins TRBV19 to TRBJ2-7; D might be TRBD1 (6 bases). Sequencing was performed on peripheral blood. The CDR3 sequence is CASSRDTSYEQYF. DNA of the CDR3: TGTGCCAGTAGTAGGGACACCTCCTACGAGCAGTACTTC.